The 19 T cell receptor beta chains listed next were all sequenced from one sample in a study of identical twins. TCRdb reprocessed the 5' RACE reads via MiXCR and lists one record per CDR3 protein. The sample records approximately 280,000 distinct CDR3 sequences, 8% to 9% being singletons. This sample also appeared in a second study, on yellow fever vaccine responses in identical twins.

Specimen: memory (CD45RO+) T cells sorted from blood. The receptors originated from a woman younger than 35 in good health.

This clonotype was detected many times. V usage is TRBV6-1 and J usage is TRBJ2-6, with 11 bases fitting TRBD1. The CDR3 contains 19 residues. The V and J ends lost 6 bases and 0 bases, in that order; junction bases with no gene match: 10. CDR1 is MNHNS and CDR2 is SASEGT in the germline V gene. The CDR3: CASSSRLGTGGSGANVLTF. The CDR3 DNA sequence: TGTGCCAGCAGCAGTAGGTTGGGGACAGGGGGCTCTGGGGCCAACGTCCTGACTTTC.

This clonotype was observed many times. This chain links TRBV19 with TRBJ2-7, with TRBD1 matching over 10 bases. Looked up from germline, CDR1 is LNHDA and CDR2 is SQIVND (reference sequence). The J segment lost 2 bases and the V segment lost 0 bases, leaving 1 base of the junction unmatched. CDR3 length: 15 residues. This chain's CDR3 is CASSIEGQGTYEQYF. The CDR3 DNA is TGTGCCAGTAGTATAGAGGGACAGGGGACCTACGAGCAGTACTTC.

This clonotype showed up many times. The V gene is TRBV11-2, the J gene TRBJ2-4; TRBD2 agrees at 13 bases. Germline V gives CDR1 SGHAT, CDR2 FQNNGV. This CDR3 has 19 amino acids. Losses at the gene ends were 1 base for V and 0 bases for J; bases not matched to a gene: 6. The CDR3 DNA reads TGTGCCAGCAGCTTAGGCATCGGGACTAGCGGGGTAGCCAAAAACATTCAGTACTTC. It codes for CASSLGIGTSGVAKNIQYF.

This clonotype was counted ten times or more. The J gene is TRBJ2-5, the V gene TRBV5-8; 7 bases align to TRBD1. J was trimmed by 6 bases and V by 3 bases; bases with no gene match: 11. The germline V gene encodes CDR1 SGHTS and CDR2 YDEGEE. The CDR3 has 15 amino acids. The CDR3 region is CASSSPTGWGKTQYF. CDR3 in DNA: TGTGCCAGCAGCTCCCCGACAGGGTGGGGGAAGACCCAGTACTTC.

The chain recombines TRBV12-5 with TRBJ1-5; maybe TRBD1 (5 bases). Germline V CDR1 and CDR2: LGHNT, FRNRAP. The CDR3 is 16 residues long. The V end was cut by 1 base, the J end by 1 base, with 11 bases between. CDR3 amino acids: CASGLEGLLSNQPQHF. CDR3 sequence (DNA): TGTGCTAGTGGTTTGGAGGGGCTGCTAAGCAATCAGCCCCAGCATTTT.

The gene calls are TRBV7-8 and TRBJ2-7; 12 bases line up with TRBD1. The germline V gene encodes CDR1 SGHVS and CDR2 FQNEAQ. The CDR3 spans 16 residues. V trimming: 6 bases; J trimming: 0 bases; junction bases outside the gene matches: 6. DNA for the CDR3: TGTGCCAGCAGTTTTAGGGGACAGGGGGCCTCCTACGAGCAGTACTTC. This encodes CASSFRGQGASYEQYF.

This clonotype has at least ten counts. V usage is TRBV7-8 and J usage is TRBJ2-4, with 8 bases lining up with TRBD1. Per germline, CDR1 SGHVS and CDR2 FQNEAQ. The CDR3 length is 16 residues. The ends lost 6 bases at V and 1 base at J; junction bases unmatched: 8. In DNA form, the CDR3 reads TGTGCCAGCAGTCAGCAGGGGGCAGAGGCCAAAAACATTCAGTACTTC. This gives the protein CASSQQGAEAKNIQYF.

The chain uses TRBV28 and TRBJ1-2; no reliable D call. The germline V and J ends were trimmed by 11 bases and 2 bases, with 18 bases remaining between them. The germline CDR1 and CDR2 sequences are MDHEN and SYDVKM. The CDR3 loop spans 14 amino acids. The CDR3 sequence: CACGWLVTNYGYTF. The CDR3 region has the DNA TGTGCCTGTGGATGGCTTGTTACCAACTATGGCTACACCTTC.

This clonotype showed up just a few times. V is TRBV11-2 and J is TRBJ2-1; no firm D call. Germline V gene sequence: CDR1 SGHAT, CDR2 FQNNGV. Trimming left V 2 bases short and J 12 bases short, with 8 bases between. The CDR3 is 11 residues long. The CDR3 DNA is TGTGCCAGCAGCTTAAGGGTAATGCAGTTCTTC. It codes for CASSLRVMQFF.

This clonotype showed up many times. The V gene is TRBV21-1, the J gene TRBJ2-7. TRBV21-1 is recorded as a pseudogene. The CDR3 runs to 14 residues. The CDR3 is CASSKVDSSYEQYF. In nucleotides, the CDR3 is TGTGCCAGCAGCAAAGTTGATAGCTCCTACGAGCAGTACTTC.

The table lists this clonotype with many counts. This chain links TRBV20-1 with TRBJ2-7; tentatively, D is TRBD2 (5 bases). V dropped 6 bases and J dropped 0 bases, with 15 bases sitting between them. Germline V gene lookup returns CDR1 DFQATT and CDR2 SNEGSKA (reference sequence). This CDR3 contains 14 residues. Written as DNA, the CDR3 is TGCAGTGCCCCCATCGGGATCAGCTCCTACGAGCAGTACTTC. It encodes CSAPIGISSYEQYF.

There are a few counts of this clonotype. An end of the junction differs from the germline gene, which may be a read error. J is TRBJ2-6 and V is TRBV12-3 or TRBV12-4; D is unclear. The CDR3 totals 18 residues. CDR3 protein: CARSLFSGTNSGANVLTF. The CDR3 DNA reads as TGTGCCCGCAGTTTATTCTCGGGCACCAACTCTGGGGCCAACGTCCTGACTTTC.

This clonotype was picked up many times. This chain connects TRBV6-2 or TRBV6-3 to TRBJ2-7; 8 bases agree with TRBD2. This CDR3 contains 15 residues. Germline V lookup: CDR1 MNHEY, CDR2 SVGEGT. J was trimmed by 3 bases and V by 6 bases; bases with no gene match: 10. CDR3 DNA sequence: TGTGCCAGCAGCTACGGCCTAGCGGGCGGCTACGAGCAGTACTTC. It specifies CASSYGLAGGYEQYF.

The CDR3 DNA sequence: TGTGCCAGCAGTGAATACCCTCGGCCCTCTGGCACAGATACGCAGTATTTT. Translation gives CASSEYPRPSGTDTQYF. This chain joins TRBV2 and TRBJ2-3; D ambiguous. The CDR3 contains 17 residues. V dropped 2 bases and J dropped 1 base, with 16 bases sitting between them. CDR1 and CDR2 from the germline V gene are SNHLY and FYNNEI.

The table lists this clonotype with a few counts. The chain carries TRBV19 and TRBJ2-6; TRBD1 matches at 8 bases. J was trimmed by 0 bases and V by 2 bases; bases with no gene match: 9. Germline V gives CDR1 LNHDA, CDR2 SQIVND (reference sequence). This CDR3 has 19 residues. The CDR3 loop reads CASSITGGQFASGANVLTF. DNA of the CDR3: TGTGCCAGTAGTATAACAGGGGGACAGTTTGCCTCTGGGGCCAACGTCCTGACTTTC.

In this sample, this clonotype turned up many times. The chain combines TRBV7-9 with TRBJ1-1; weak D call: TRBD1 (5 bases). CDR1 is SEHNR and CDR2 is FQNEAQ in the germline V gene (reference sequence). This CDR3 is 16 amino acids long. V lost 3 bases and J lost 1, with 15 bases in between. The CDR3 here is CASSLGPKVRNTEAFF. CDR3 DNA: TGTGCCAGCAGCTTGGGACCGAAAGTAAGGAACACTGAAGCTTTCTTT.

In this sample, this clonotype turned up a few times. CDR3 sequence: CSARVRTEAYNEQFF. CDR3 DNA: TGCAGTGCTAGAGTGCGGACCGAGGCCTACAATGAGCAGTTCTTC. The chain has TRBV20-1 and TRBJ2-1; D is uncertain. Trimming left V 1 base short and J 2 bases short, with 12 bases between. This CDR3 is built from 15 residues. Germline CDR1 and CDR2: DFQATT and SNEGSKA (reference sequence).

This clonotype was counted ten times or more. V is TRBV3-1 and J is TRBJ2-5, with TRBD2 identical over 10 bases. This CDR3 comprises 16 residues. V lost 4 bases to trimming and J lost 1 base; unmatched junction nucleotides: 6. Germline lookup yields CDR1 LGHDT and CDR2 YNNKEL (reference sequence). CDR3 region: CASSPGTSAIQETQYF. CDR3 nucleotides: TGTGCCAGCAGCCCCGGGACTAGCGCGATCCAAGAGACCCAGTACTTC.

Details on this clonotype: A much larger clone differs from this one at a single base, so this may be a read error. The chain couples TRBV5-1 to TRBJ2-6, with a possible D match to TRBD1 (5 bases). CDR3 length: 17 residues. Germline CDR1 SGHRS, CDR2 YFSETQ. The CDR3 coding sequence is TGCGCCAGCAGCTTCCGGGCCCCCTTCTCTGGGGCCAACGTCGTGACTTTC. Protein product: CASSFRAPFSGANVVTF.